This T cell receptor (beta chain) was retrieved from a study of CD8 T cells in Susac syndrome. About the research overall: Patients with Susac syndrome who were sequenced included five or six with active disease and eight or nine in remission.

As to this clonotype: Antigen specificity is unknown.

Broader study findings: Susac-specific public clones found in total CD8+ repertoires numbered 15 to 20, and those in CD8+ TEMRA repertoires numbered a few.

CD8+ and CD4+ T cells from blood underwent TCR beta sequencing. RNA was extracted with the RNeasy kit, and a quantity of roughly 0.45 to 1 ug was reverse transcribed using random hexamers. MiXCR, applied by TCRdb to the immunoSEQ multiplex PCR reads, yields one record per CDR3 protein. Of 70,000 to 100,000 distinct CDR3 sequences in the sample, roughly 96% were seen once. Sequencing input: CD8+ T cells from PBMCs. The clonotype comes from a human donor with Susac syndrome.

The CDR3: CASSYWTRRQEQFF. CDR3 sequence (DNA): TGTGCCAGCAGTTACTGGACTAGAAGGCAGGAGCAGTTCTTC. The chain couples TRBV6-2 or TRBV6-3 to TRBJ2-1, with TRBD2 identical over 7 bases. The trim removed 1 base at V and 10 bases at J, leaving 7 bases unmatched. Germline CDR1 reads MNHEY; CDR2 reads SVGEGT. This CDR3 comprises 14 residues.